This record concerns one T cell receptor (beta chain) sequence. Its target is unknown. Trimming at V came to 4 bases and at J to 2 bases, leaving 5 bases not matched to a gene. The CDR3 is 15 amino acids. Germline V gene data show CDR1 as SGDLS and CDR2 as YYNGEE. This sample is drawn from a study of beta chain features in type 1 diabetes. The wider study: All of the samples together had some 110 million sorted cells examined. Study-level results: For Type 1 diabetes patients, all four CD4+ subsets carried TCRB CDR3s that were moderately but significantly shorter.

Central memory, naive, regulatory and stem cell-like memory CD4+ cells were sorted by CD45RO/CCR7/CD25/CD127/CD95/CD27. What was sequenced were expressed TCRB transcripts, since all of the isolated RNA had been reverse transcribed. TCRdb's table, derived via immunoSEQ multiplex PCR, lists solely in-frame clones and lacks some. The sample carries about 650,000 clones, roughly an eighth recorded once. The TCR sequence derives from a young man with type 1 diabetes. Material for sequencing was naive CD4+ T cells from blood. The rearrangement joins TRBV9 to TRBJ2-3; TRBD2 matches at 9 bases. This CDR3 is CASSITSGSTDTQYF. The DNA of the CDR3 is TGTGCCAGCAGCATAACTAGCGGGTCCACAGATACGCAGTATTTT.